Below, 3 T cell receptor beta chains from the same sample are listed, as sequenced in a study of blood T cell repertoires in COVID-19. Profiled with immunoSEQ multiplex PCR; TCRdb holds only in-frame clones, not every one. The sample holds about 160,000 clones, 75% to 85% seen once. Sequencing was done on a sample of peripheral blood. The source of these receptors is a woman in her sixties or seventies with COVID-19, enrolled during active disease.

The CDR3 is CASNNRDTDTQYF. Written as DNA, the CDR3 is TGTGCCAGCAACAACAGGGACACAGATACGCAGTATTTT. V is TRBV2 and J is TRBJ2-3; possibly TRBD1 for D (6 bases). This CDR3 comprises 13 residues. V gave up 7 bases and J gave up 2 bases, with 10 bases separating them. The V gene's germline CDR1 is SNHLY and CDR2 FYNNEI.

In its sample, this clone was seen a few times. Other DNA variants within this sample encode the same CDR3. V is TRBV5-1 and J is TRBJ2-1, with a tentative D call TRBD1 (6 bases). This CDR3 contains 15 residues. The V end lost 0 bases, the J end lost 2 bases, and 9 bases lay between the germline ends. In germline, CDR1 is SGHRS, CDR2 YFSETQ. CDR3 loop: CASSLEGGPYNEQFF. CDR3 bases: TGCGCCAGCAGCTTGGAAGGGGGACCCTACAATGAGCAGTTCTTC.

The chain is built from TRBV18 and TRBJ2-3, with TRBD2 matching over 9 bases. J lost 3 bases, V lost 3 bases, and 10 bases had no gene match. Per germline, CDR1 KGHSH and CDR2 LQKENI. The CDR3 runs to 17 residues. CDR3 residues: CASSPNRVTSGTDTQYF. As DNA, the CDR3 is TGTGCCAGCTCACCTAATCGGGTGACTAGCGGAACAGATACGCAGTATTTT.